This T cell receptor beta chain was sequenced in a study of blood T cells in healthy people across ages. There are 16 residues in the CDR3. V gave up 0 bases and J gave up 6 bases, with 15 bases separating them. In germline, CDR1 is MGHRA, CDR2 YSYEKL. This clonotype was counted once. Antigen unknown. Whole-study findings and limits: Reliance upon unsorted PBMCs precluded definitive naive versus antigen-experienced comparison.

Each sample used at least 7 million PBMCs. For the second PCR, which ran for roughly 7 to 11 cycles, a sample-barcoded 5' primer and a J-beta primer mix were used. Each CDR3 protein is one row after TCRdb ran MiXCR on the 5' RACE reads. The sample comprises about 1.6 million distinct CDR3 sequences, about 31% of which are singletons, and 11% rests with the top ten. The rearrangement joins TRBV4-1 to TRBJ2-1; D perhaps matches TRBD1 (6 bases). The sequencing input was blood. The TCR comes from a woman aged 30 to 39 in good health. The CDR3 protein is CASSQEGQGNCNEQFF. Here the CDR3 DNA reads TGCGCCAGCAGCCAAGAAGGGCAGGGGAACTGCAATGAGCAGTTCTTC.